The clone carrying this TCR beta chain was seen only a few times. Its antigen remains unknown. Calling Graves' hyperthyroidism stable meant ophthalmopathy did not progress within 18 months. The TCR beta CDR3 regions underwent amplification using RNA transcripts as the source. The HTBI primer set was used in a first-round RT-PCR of the TCR CDR3. MiXCR was run by TCRdb on the multiplex PCR reads, yielding one entry per CDR3 protein. The sample includes around 760,000 distinct CDR3 sequences, roughly a third of them seen just once. The sample originates from a study of T cells in Graves' hyperthyroidism and ophthalmopathy. Overall study results and limits: The authors' 13 V-J model separated ophthalmopathy from stable hyperthyroidism. Blood also showed most of the thyroid clonotypes that were expanded above 0.001.

Germline CDR1 is SEHNR and CDR2 is FQNEAQ (reference sequence). CDR3 length: 14 residues. V lost 5 bases to trimming and J lost 7 bases, with 18 bases between them. The sample consisted of blood. This TCR came from a woman between 40 and 50 years old with Graves' hyperthyroidism. The V gene is TRBV7-9, the J gene TRBJ2-7; tentatively, D is TRBD1 (7 bases). The CDR3 DNA reads TGTGCCAGCAGCCCTACGGGGGCCAGGGGGGAGCAGTACTTC. It is translated as CASSPTGARGEQYF.